The 3 T cell receptor beta chains reported below all come from one sample, sequenced in a study of OX40 agonist ivuxolimab in advanced cancers. Generated by immunoSEQ multiplex PCR, the TCRdb table keeps only in-frame clones and is missing some. The table has approximately 46,000 clones, roughly four fifths seen once. The sequences come from CD4+ or CD8+ T cells sorted from blood, collected in a trial of the OX40 agonist ivuxolimab. The receptors shown here come from an adult with an advanced solid tumor such as melanoma, head and neck, liver or kidney cancer.

The chain couples TRBV4-1 to TRBJ2-5, with D tentatively TRBD2 (5 bases). From germline, CDR1 is MGHRA and CDR2 YSYEKL. Deletions cut 2 bases from V and 8 bases from J, with 18 bases between. This CDR3 is 15 amino acids long. CDR3 sequence: CASSQLDRYGETQYF. As DNA, the CDR3 is TGCGCCAGCAGCCAACTCGACCGATACGGGGAAACCCAGTACTTC.

The chain links TRBV19 to TRBJ1-5, with D possibly being TRBD1 (6 bases). The CDR3 consists of 16 residues. Per germline, CDR1 LNHDA and CDR2 SQIVND (reference sequence). With 7 bases removed from V and 0 bases from J, the gap between germline ends came to 16 bases. As DNA, the CDR3 is TGTGCCAGTATTGACAGGCCGAGAGATAGCAATCAGCCCCAGCATTTT. It encodes CASIDRPRDSNQPQHF. The variable domain in full, with the rest retrieved from reference TRBV19 and TRBJ1-5, is DGGITQSPKYLFRKEGQNVTLSCEQNLNHDAMYWYRQDPGQGLRLIYYSQIVNDFQKGDIAEGYSVSREKKESFPLTVTSAQKNPTAFYLCASIDRPRDSNQPQHFGDGTRLSIL.

The chain joins TRBV6-6 to TRBJ2-7, with TRBD2 matching over 7 bases. Germline assignment: CDR1 MNHNY and CDR2 SVGAGI (reference sequence). The CDR3 has 12 residues. The V and J ends lost 8 bases and 5 bases, in that order; junction bases with no gene match: 6. The CDR3 DNA is TGTGCCAGCGAGCGGGATAACAACGAGCAGTACTTC. This codes for CASERDNNEQYF.